This T cell receptor beta chain was found in a study of T cells after yellow fever vaccination. This clonotype was counted only a few times. Antigen specificity is unknown. Study-level findings and limits: Subsequent booster samples again held most clones from primary vaccination (roughly 96% CD4, just under 90% CD8). Weaker overall was a secondary response that nonetheless peaked faster, on day 5 versus 15. Abundant bulk-derived clonotypes could contaminate FACS-sorted repertoires.

CDR3 length equals 16 residues. J gave up 7 bases and V 3 bases, and 10 bases lay outside the gene matches. Germline V gives CDR1 SGHRS, CDR2 YFSETQ. Generation of TCR cDNA used 5'RACE template switching (which added a universal primer site and UMIs). TCRdb passed the 5' RACE reads through MiXCR, listing each CDR3 protein once. The sample lists nearly 300,000 distinct CDR3 sequences, 8.7% seen once, with 3% to 3.5% in the top ten. The input for sequencing was CD4+ T cells sorted from PBMCs, taken 5 days after the yellow fever booster vaccination. This chain connects TRBV5-1 to TRBJ2-1; 10 bases fit TRBD2. The source of this sequence is a man younger than 35 who received the YFV17D yellow fever vaccine. CDR3 residues: CASSSFDTSGVNEQFF. The CDR3 DNA follows: TGCGCCAGCAGCTCCTTTGATACTAGCGGGGTTAATGAGCAGTTCTTC.